Listed here are 21 T cell receptor beta chains from one sample, sequenced in a study of identical twins. A single record per CDR3 protein comes from TCRdb applying MiXCR to the 5' RACE reads. Among around 490,000 distinct CDR3 sequences, about 16% were seen once, and the ten largest hold about 0.4%. The data were also submitted as part of a second study, on yellow fever vaccine responses in identical twins.

Sequenced sample: CD4+ T cells sorted from blood. These TCRs come from a woman under 30 in good health.

J is TRBJ2-2 and V is TRBV6-1; TRBD2 matches at 9 bases. Germline values: CDR1 MNHNS, CDR2 SASEGT. The CDR3 is made up of 17 amino acids. Losses at the gene ends were 6 bases for V and 3 bases for J; bases not matched to a gene: 11. The chain's CDR3 is CASSRSLAGGHTGELFF. The DNA of the CDR3 is TGTGCCAGCAGCCGGTCCCTGGCGGGGGGGCACACCGGGGAGCTGTTTTTT.

This clonotype was observed a handful of times. The CDR3 region has the DNA TGCAGTGCGCGACAGGGATACGAGCAGTACTTC. Residues: CSARQGYEQYF. The chain is built from TRBV20-1 and TRBJ2-7; 7 bases fit TRBD1. The V gene end was trimmed by 6 bases and the J gene end by 4 bases; junction bases not matched to a gene: 3. The CDR3 length is 11 residues. Germline V lookup: CDR1 DFQATT, CDR2 SNEGSKA (reference sequence).

The chain links TRBV5-1 to TRBJ2-1, with D unresolved. Trimming left V 5 bases short and J 8 bases short, with 14 bases between. CDR3 length: 13 residues. Germline values: CDR1 SGHRS, CDR2 YFSETQ. CDR3 protein: CASRSSAHDEQFF. The CDR3 bases are TGCGCCAGCAGGAGTAGTGCACACGATGAGCAGTTCTTC.

The chain recombines TRBV5-1 with TRBJ1-1, with D tentatively TRBD1 (6 bases). This CDR3 is built from 17 residues. Trimming took 1 base from V and 1 from J, leaving 17 bases between them. Germline loops: CDR1 SGHRS, CDR2 YFSETQ. The CDR3 nucleotides read TGCGCCAGCAGCTTGTCCTCGGGGGGGGCAGGGAACACTGAAGCTTTCTTT. It encodes CASSLSSGGAGNTEAFF.

This clonotype was observed a handful of times. The chain is built from TRBV20-1 and TRBJ2-1, with D possibly matching TRBD2 (8 bases). The germline V gene has CDR1 DFQATT and CDR2 SNEGSKA (reference sequence). There are 14 residues in the CDR3. V lost 3 bases, J lost 8 bases, and 17 bases lay in between. The CDR3 DNA follows: TGCAGTGCTAGCCCGGGGGGGCAGGGGGATGAGCAGTTCTTC. It yields the protein CSASPGGQGDEQFF.

Only one count was recorded for this clonotype. This sequence joins TRBV6-2 or TRBV6-3 and TRBJ2-3, with 11 bases identical to TRBD2. Germline-derived CDR1 and CDR2 are MNHEY and SVGEGT. The CDR3 is 16 residues long. V shed 8 bases and J 1 base; nucleotides not matched to a gene: 8. CDR3 sequence (DNA): TGTGCCAGCTCCCCTAGCGGGAGGTTAGGCACAGATACGCAGTATTTT. Its protein is CASSPSGRLGTDTQYF.

The sample holds a few counts of this clonotype. The V gene is TRBV12-3 or TRBV12-4, the J gene TRBJ2-1; 8 nucleotides align to TRBD2. The CDR3 consists of 15 residues. V lost 6 bases and J lost 6; bases outside the gene matches: 10. In nucleotides, the CDR3 is TGTGCCAGCAGAAAAGCGGGGGCCTTCGCCAATGAGCAGTTCTTC. Amino acid sequence: CASRKAGAFANEQFF.

This clonotype appeared a few times. The chain combines TRBV12-3 or TRBV12-4 with TRBJ2-7; D unresolved. V shed 0 bases and J shed 1 base, with 4 bases lying between them. The CDR3 consists of 13 residues. CDR3 sequence (DNA): TGTGCCAGCAGTTTAGCGTCGTCCTACGAGCAGTACGTC. Its protein product is CASSLASSYEQYV.

The CDR3 DNA follows: TGTGCCAGCAGTAGGGGATGGGTGACCGCTGAGCAGTACTTC. Translation gives CASSRGWVTAEQYF. The chain is built from TRBV12-3 or TRBV12-4 and TRBJ2-7; possible D gene TRBD1, 5 bases. The length of the CDR3 is 14 residues. V lost 5 bases and J lost 7, with 18 bases in between.

This clonotype was picked up a small number of times. J is TRBJ2-1 and V is TRBV10-3; D assignment may be TRBD1 or TRBD2 (5 bases each). Germline-derived CDR1 and CDR2 are ENHRY and SYGVKD. This CDR3 is 16 amino acids long. Trimming removed 6 bases at V and 7 bases at J, with 22 bases between. CDR3 loop: CAIREGSGGTTNEQFF. CDR3 coding DNA: TGTGCCATCAGAGAGGGGTCTGGGGGTACGACGAATGAGCAGTTCTTC.

There are a few counts of this clonotype. V is TRBV28 and J is TRBJ1-2; 9 bases fit TRBD1. The CDR3 runs 17 residues. CDR1 MDHEN and CDR2 SYDVKM come from the germline V gene. The ends lost 2 bases at V and 4 bases at J; junction bases unmatched: 11. CDR3 DNA sequence: TGTGCCAGCAGTTTACCCCCACCGGGACAGGGCCTCTATGGCTACACCTTC. This encodes CASSLPPPGQGLYGYTF.

There are a few counts of this clonotype. V usage is TRBV15 and J usage is TRBJ1-1, with D hard to call. The length of the CDR3 is 13 residues. CDR1 is LNHNV, CDR2 YYDKDF, per germline (reference sequence). The V end lost 4 bases, the J end lost 1 base, and 7 bases lay between the germline ends. The CDR3 DNA follows: TGTGCCACCAGCACCCACGGGAACACTGAAGCTTTCTTT. This sequence encodes CATSTHGNTEAFF.

This clonotype was seen once. In DNA, the CDR3 is TGTGCCAGCAGCAACGGTTTTTCCCCCAGCACAGATACGCAGTATTTT. Translation gives CASSNGFSPSTDTQYF. The chain recombines TRBV7-3 with TRBJ2-3; no reliable D call. Trimming took off 5 bases at V and 0 bases at J, with 15 bases between the two ends. The V gene's germline CDR1 is SGHTA and CDR2 FQGTGA. The CDR3 has 16 amino acids.

This clonotype has more than one count but fewer than ten. V is TRBV14 and J is TRBJ2-7; D is possibly TRBD2 (5 bases). This CDR3 has 13 residues. V was pared by 0 bases and J by 5 bases, with 8 bases between. Germline V gene sequence: CDR1 SGHDN, CDR2 FVKESK. CDR3 amino acids: CASSQESSDEQYV. CDR3 nucleotides: TGTGCCAGCAGCCAAGAGAGTAGCGACGAGCAGTACGTC.

The chain recombines TRBV3-1 with TRBJ2-7; unclear D gene. With 0 bases removed from V and 4 bases from J, the gap between germline ends came to 16 bases. The CDR3 is 16 amino acids. Germline V gene sequence: CDR1 LGHDT, CDR2 YNNKEL (reference sequence). The chain's CDR3 is CASSQEVGQKVYEQYF. DNA of the CDR3: TGTGCCAGCAGCCAAGAAGTTGGGCAGAAAGTTTACGAGCAGTACTTC.

This clonotype was picked up a small number of times. V usage is TRBV20-1 and J usage is TRBJ2-5; D might be TRBD1 or TRBD2, each matching 5 bases. This CDR3 contains 17 residues. CDR1 and CDR2 from the germline V gene are DFQATT and SNEGSKA (reference sequence). V was clipped by 6 bases and J by 1 base, with 24 bases between them. CDR3 region: CSALPFTGRGGQETQYF. The CDR3 DNA reads as TGCAGTGCCCTCCCGTTTACGGGACGGGGCGGCCAAGAGACCCAGTACTTC.

In this sample, this clonotype turned up many times. The chain is built from TRBV6-5 and TRBJ1-4, with D perhaps TRBD1 (6 bases). With 4 bases removed from V and 4 bases from J, the gap between germline ends came to 10 bases. Germline CDR1 reads MNHEY; CDR2 reads SVGAGI. The CDR3 is 14 residues long. The CDR3 is CASSLGQYNEKLFF. CDR3 coding DNA: TGTGCCAGCAGTTTAGGACAGTATAATGAAAAACTGTTTTTT.

This clonotype has a count of ten or more. The V call is TRBV20-1, the J call TRBJ2-5, with D perhaps matching TRBD1 (6 bases). V gave up 8 bases and J gave up 5 bases, with 12 bases separating them. There are 11 residues in the CDR3. Germline CDR1 and CDR2: DFQATT and SNEGSKA (reference sequence). CDR3 amino acids: CSRQGPETQYF. The CDR3 bases are TGCAGTCGGCAGGGGCCGGAGACCCAGTACTTC.

This clonotype was seen only a few times. The chain employs TRBV4-2 and TRBJ1-4; D unclear. The CDR3 has 12 amino acids. V was shortened by 3 bases and J by 7 bases, with 6 bases between the two germline ends. CDR1 and CDR2 from the germline V gene are LGHNA and YNFKEQ. In nucleotides, the CDR3 is TGTGCCAGCAGCCAGGAAGTTGAAAAACTGTTTTTT. Residues: CASSQEVEKLFF.

The chain couples TRBV2 to TRBJ1-6, with unresolved D. CDR3 length: 14 residues. Germline V lookup: CDR1 SNHLY, CDR2 FYNNEI. V was shortened by 0 bases and J by 10 bases, with 10 bases between the two germline ends. The CDR3 is CASSEARGFSPLHF. The CDR3 nucleotides read TGTGCCAGCAGTGAAGCCCGGGGATTCTCACCCCTCCACTTT.

This chain links TRBV28 with TRBJ2-7; D gene uncertain. Germline V gives CDR1 MDHEN, CDR2 SYDVKM. This CDR3 has 11 amino acids. V dropped 3 bases and J dropped 9 bases, with 9 bases sitting between them. CDR3 region: CASSLQDLQYF. CDR3 nucleotide sequence: TGTGCCAGCAGTTTGCAGGATCTGCAGTACTTC.